The 22 T cell receptor beta chains below all came from one sample that was sequenced in a study of beta chain features in type 1 diabetes. As every portion of the isolated RNA was reverse transcribed, the sequencing read expressed TCRB transcripts. The repertoire was sequenced with immunoSEQ multiplex PCR; TCRdb's copy has only in-frame clones and lacks some. The data contain hundreds of thousands of clones, around 13% of them singletons. Findings and caveats of the study: Moderately but significantly shorter TCRB CDR3s were found in Type 1 diabetes patients in all four CD4+ subsets.

The antigens these receptors bind are not known. The sequenced sample consisted of naive CD4+ T cells from blood. The receptors derive from a woman aged 18-29 years with type 1 diabetes.

This clone showed up just a few times. The V call is TRBV29-1, the J call TRBJ2-3, with TRBD2 identical over 10 bases. J lost 4 bases, V lost 2 bases, and 6 bases had no gene match. Germline V gene sequence: CDR1 SQVTM, CDR2 ANQGSEA. The CDR3 sequence is 15 residues long. CDR3 nucleotides: TGCAGCGTTGAACGAGCGGGAGGGTCGGCAGATACGCAGTATTTT. Translated: CSVERAGGSADTQYF.

The V and J genes are TRBV9 and TRBJ2-5; D is uncertain. CDR1 is SGDLS, CDR2 YYNGEE, per germline. The CDR3 runs to 13 residues. The V and J ends lost 0 bases and 7 bases respectively, with 10 bases between them. CDR3 loop: CASSVGSQLTQYF. In DNA, the CDR3 is TGTGCCAGCAGCGTAGGATCCCAGTTGACCCAGTACTTC. The full variable domain, rest sourced from reference TRBV9 and TRBJ2-5, is DSGVTQTPKHLITATGQRVTLRCSPRSGDLSVYWYQQSLDQGLQFLIQYYNGEERAKGNILERFSAQQFPDLHSELNLSSLELGDSALYFCASSVGSQLTQYFGPGTRLLVL.

This clone was detected only a few times. The rearrangement joins TRBV29-1 to TRBJ2-2; D not certain. Germline CDR1 SQVTM, CDR2 ANQGSEA. The CDR3 consists of 11 residues. The V gene lost 7 bases and the J gene lost 3 bases, with 6 bases spanning the gap. For the CDR3, the DNA is TGCAGCGCCCGGGACACCGGGGAGCTGTTTTTT. This encodes CSARDTGELFF.

This sequence joins TRBV19 and TRBJ2-1, with TRBD1 identical over 9 bases. After removal of 10 bases from V and 7 bases from J, the junction contained 2 bases not matched to a gene. Germline CDR1 and CDR2: LNHDA and SQIVND (reference sequence). The CDR3 totals 11 residues. CDR3 coding DNA: TGTGCCACCGGACAGGGGAATGAGCAGTTCTTC. It yields the protein CATGQGNEQFF.

V and J are TRBV23-1 and TRBJ2-2, with 10 bases fitting TRBD1. TRBV23-1 qualifies as an ORF whose function is uncertain. The CDR3 has 14 amino acids. Trimming at V came to 4 bases and at J to 6 bases, leaving 2 bases not matched to a gene. DNA of the CDR3: TGCGCCAGCAGTCGACAGGGGGCTTCCGGGGAGCTGTTTTTT. The encoded protein is CASSRQGASGELFF.

This clone was seen more than once but under ten times. The chain has TRBV11-2 and TRBJ1-1; no clear D. Between the trimmed V and J ends, which lost 1 base and 3 bases, there was a span of 15 bases. Germline V gene sequence: CDR1 SGHAT, CDR2 FQNNGV. This CDR3 comprises 16 residues. The DNA for the CDR3 is TGTGCCAGCAGCTTAGTTTGGCCCCGGCGGGACACTGAAGCTTTCTTT. Residues: CASSLVWPRRDTEAFF.

This rearrangement joins TRBV5-1 to TRBJ1-2, with D perhaps matching TRBD1 (5 bases). The V gene lost 1 base and the J gene lost 5 bases, with 15 bases spanning the gap. The germline V gene has CDR1 SGHRS and CDR2 YFSETQ. The CDR3 has 15 residues. The CDR3 loop is CASSLSGAGEYGYTF. The CDR3 DNA reads as TGCGCCAGCAGCTTGTCCGGGGCGGGGGAGTATGGCTACACCTTC.

This clone was counted only a few times. The CDR3 protein is CASSYRQGMNSPLHF. The CDR3 DNA sequence: TGTGCCAGCAGTTACCGCCAGGGGATGAATTCACCCCTCCACTTT. V is TRBV6-5 and J is TRBJ1-6; D might be TRBD1 (6 bases). CDR1 MNHEY and CDR2 SVGAGI come from the germline V gene. With 2 bases removed from V and 7 bases from J, the gap between germline ends came to 12 bases. The CDR3 length is 15 residues.

J is TRBJ1-2 and V is TRBV27; TRBD1 agrees at 8 bases. The junction had 1 base not matched to a gene; V was cut back by 9 bases and J by 4 bases. From germline, CDR1 is MNHEY and CDR2 SMNVEV (reference sequence). The CDR3 is made up of 11 amino acids. The CDR3 DNA reads as TGTGCCAGTACAGGGGGCTATGGCTACACCTTC. Its translation: CASTGGYGYTF.

V is TRBV29-1 and J is TRBJ1-2; D gene unclear. V shed 7 bases and J shed 3 bases, with 18 bases lying between them. Germline V gives CDR1 SQVTM, CDR2 ANQGSEA. The CDR3 loop spans 14 amino acids. CDR3 DNA: TGCAGCGCGGCGGCGGGTGGGTCGGACTATGGCTACACCTTC. Translated, it gives CSAAAGGSDYGYTF.

There are a few counts of this clone. This chain uses TRBV5-6 with TRBJ2-7; 7 bases are shared with TRBD1. CDR1 SGHDT and CDR2 YYEEEE come from the germline V gene. There are 14 residues in the CDR3. With 4 bases clipped from V and 2 bases from J, the junction kept 6 bases outside the gene matches. CDR3 in DNA: TGTGCCAGCAGCACCGGACAGGTCCCCTACGAGCAGTACTTC. Amino acids: CASSTGQVPYEQYF.

The chain has TRBV9 and TRBJ1-6; 10 nucleotides align to TRBD1. The germline V gene encodes CDR1 SGDLS and CDR2 YYNGEE. The CDR3 contains 15 residues. Trimming took 0 bases from V and 8 from J; bases not matched to a gene: 2. The CDR3 loop is CASSVAGQGDSPLHF. Written as DNA, the CDR3 is TGTGCCAGCAGCGTAGCCGGACAGGGGGATTCACCCCTCCACTTT.

A note on this clone: A junction end diverges from the germline sequence, so it may reflect a read error. The gene calls are TRBV29-1 and TRBJ2-7, with 11 bases identical to TRBD2. The CDR3 spans 14 residues. CDR1 is SQVTM, CDR2 ANQGSEA, per germline. The CDR3 reads CSVEGRLAGSEQYF. DNA for the CDR3: TGCAGCGTGGAAGGTCGACTAGCGGGATCCGAGCAGTACTTC.

This clone occurred once. J is TRBJ2-5 and V is TRBV29-1; 10 bases align to TRBD2. The CDR3 extends over 12 amino acids. The ends lost 4 bases at V and 4 bases at J; junction bases unmatched: 0. Germline lookup yields CDR1 SQVTM and CDR2 ANQGSEA. The CDR3 spells CSVGTSGETQYF. For the CDR3, the DNA is TGCAGCGTTGGGACTAGCGGAGAGACCCAGTACTTC. Complete variable domain (other parts from reference TRBV29-1 and TRBJ2-5): SAVISQKPSRDICQRGTSLTIQCQVDSQVTMMFWYRQQPGQSLTLIATANQGSEATYESGFVIDKFPISRPNLTFSTLTVSNMSPEDSSIYLCSVGTSGETQYFGPGTRLLVL.

This clone has just a few counts. The chain uses TRBV7-2 and TRBJ2-3; possible D gene TRBD2, 6 bases. Trimming stripped 7 bases from V and 5 bases from J, with 19 bases between. This CDR3 spans 15 amino acids. Germline loops: CDR1 SGHTA, CDR2 FQGNSA. The CDR3 nucleotides are TGTGCCAGCACCAACCTAGCGAACGTTCAAGATACGCAGTATTTT. Protein: CASTNLANVQDTQYF.

The CDR3 sequence is CASSYLGQGSEQYF. The DNA for the CDR3 is TGTGCCAGCAGTTACCTAGGACAGGGGAGCGAGCAGTACTTC. The V and J genes are TRBV6-5 and TRBJ2-7; 9 nucleotides agree with TRBD1. Germline V gene lookup returns CDR1 MNHEY and CDR2 SVGAGI. V was clipped by 2 bases and J by 6 bases; unmatched bases: 5. CDR3 length: 14 residues.

As concerns this clone: Other DNA sequences in this sample translate to the same CDR3. In nucleotides, the CDR3 is TGTGCCAGCAGTTTCAGGGATAGCAATCAGCCCCAGCATTTT. Its translation is CASSFRDSNQPQHF. J is TRBJ1-5 and V is TRBV7-8; maybe TRBD1 (5 bases). Germline V lookup: CDR1 SGHVS, CDR2 FQNEAQ. With 6 bases removed from V and 0 bases from J, the gap between germline ends came to 9 bases. The CDR3 covers 14 residues.

This clone has more than one count but fewer than ten. This chain connects TRBV5-1 to TRBJ2-6; TRBD1 matches 8 bases. The CDR3 contains 16 residues. Germline CDR1 is SGHRS and CDR2 is YFSETQ. J lost 1 base, V lost 6 bases, and 6 bases had no gene match. The CDR3 reads CASNRGAASGANVLTF. In nucleotides, the CDR3 is TGCGCCAGCAACAGGGGGGCTGCGTCTGGGGCCAACGTCCTGACTTTC.

The gene calls are TRBV4-1 and TRBJ2-5, with 10 bases matching TRBD1. The CDR3 covers 16 residues. The germline V gene has CDR1 MGHRA and CDR2 YSYEKL. V gave up 2 bases and J gave up 4 bases; unmatched junction bases: 7. CDR3 nucleotide sequence: TGCGCCAGCAGCCAACCACTCCGGGACAGGGGAGAGACCCAGTACTTC. Amino acids: CASSQPLRDRGETQYF.

The chain employs TRBV4-3 and TRBJ2-7; 11 bases are shared with TRBD2. Germline V gene sequence: CDR1 LGHNA, CDR2 YSLEER. The CDR3 runs to 20 residues. V lost 0 bases to trimming and J lost 1 base; unmatched junction nucleotides: 14. CDR3 in amino acids: CASSQESSGRAMLRSYEQYF. The CDR3 nucleotides are TGCGCCAGCAGCCAAGAAAGTAGCGGGAGGGCCATGTTAAGATCCTACGAGCAGTACTTC.

For this clone: Other DNA variants within this sample encode the same CDR3. This rearrangement joins TRBV29-1 to TRBJ1-1, with D perhaps TRBD1 (6 bases). The CDR3 extends over 14 amino acids. Germline assignment: CDR1 SQVTM and CDR2 ANQGSEA. V lost 4 bases and J 0 bases, leaving 12 bases between the germline ends. The CDR3 reads CSVARTAMNTEAFF. In DNA, the CDR3 is TGCAGCGTTGCTAGGACAGCCATGAACACTGAAGCTTTCTTT.

The chain recombines TRBV30 with TRBJ2-1; D remains ambiguous. Germline CDR1 is GTSNPN and CDR2 is SVGIG (reference sequence). CDR3 length equals 12 residues. V shed 3 bases and J shed 4 bases, with 7 bases lying between them. CDR3 bases: TGTGCCTGGAGGCAGTTTTACAATGAGCAGTTCTTC. Translating gives CAWRQFYNEQFF.